This TCR beta chain was captured in a study of PD-1 blockade in classical Hodgkin lymphoma. To note about this clone: Its antigen is still unknown.

The study's findings and limits: Compared with healthy donors, newly diagnosed patients reportedly showed lower baseline TCR diversity. Patients newly diagnosed and complete responders had comparable baseline diversity. Exclusion applied to patients who initiated nivolumab less than 1 year following ASCT.

Time point indicated: cycle 4 day 1 (C4D1), after 6 weeks of nivolumab. Relapse was seen in all patients after autologous stem cell transplantation, and brentuximab vedotin exposure was variable. Relapsed/refractory classical Hodgkin lymphoma patients had complete, partial or progressive responses. In germline, CDR1 is LGHNA, CDR2 YSLEER. Trimming took 0 bases from V and 3 from J, leaving 5 bases between them. This CDR3 comprises 13 residues. The data were produced by immunoSEQ multiplex PCR, yet TCRdb's version contains in-frame clones alone and is incomplete. The sample consists of tens of thousands of clones, just over 65% of them appearing once.

The V gene is TRBV4-3, the J gene TRBJ1-2; D call uncertain. The sequence derives from a human donor with classical Hodgkin lymphoma. The source material was peripheral blood mononuclear cells (PBMCs), sampled before the fourth cycle of nivolumab. The CDR3 nucleotides read TGCGCCAGCAGCCAAGATCGGTACTATGGCTACACCTTC. Translation: CASSQDRYYGYTF.